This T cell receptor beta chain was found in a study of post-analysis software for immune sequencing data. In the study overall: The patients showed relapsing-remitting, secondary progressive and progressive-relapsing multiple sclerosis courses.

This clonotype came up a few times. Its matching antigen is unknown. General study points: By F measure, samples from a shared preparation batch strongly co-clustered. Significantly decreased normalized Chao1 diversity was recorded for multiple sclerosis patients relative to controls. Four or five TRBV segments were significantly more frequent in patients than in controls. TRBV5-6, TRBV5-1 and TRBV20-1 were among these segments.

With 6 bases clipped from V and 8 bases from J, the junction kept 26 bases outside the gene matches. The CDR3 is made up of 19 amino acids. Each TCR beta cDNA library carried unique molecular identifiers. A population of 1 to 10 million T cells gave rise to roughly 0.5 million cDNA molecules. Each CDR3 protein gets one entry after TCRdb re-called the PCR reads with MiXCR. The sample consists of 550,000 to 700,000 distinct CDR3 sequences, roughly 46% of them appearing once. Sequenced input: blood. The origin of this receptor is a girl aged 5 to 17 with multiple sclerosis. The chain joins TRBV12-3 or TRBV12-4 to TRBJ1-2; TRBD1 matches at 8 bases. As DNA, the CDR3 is TGTGCCAGCAGGCCCACGCTCGGCTGGGAAGGGACAGGATACGGGGGCTACACCTTC. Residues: CASRPTLGWEGTGYGGYTF.